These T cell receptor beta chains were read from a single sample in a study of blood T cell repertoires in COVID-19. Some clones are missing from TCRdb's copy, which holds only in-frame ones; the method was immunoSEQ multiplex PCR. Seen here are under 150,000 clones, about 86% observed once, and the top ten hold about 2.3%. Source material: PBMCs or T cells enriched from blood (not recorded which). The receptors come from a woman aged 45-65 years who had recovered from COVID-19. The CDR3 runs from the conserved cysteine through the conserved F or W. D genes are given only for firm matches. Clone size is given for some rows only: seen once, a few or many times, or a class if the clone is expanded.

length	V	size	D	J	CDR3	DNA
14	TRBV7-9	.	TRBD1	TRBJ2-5	CASSLGQGYETQYF	TGTGCCAGCAGCTTAGGACAGGGATATGAGACCCAGTACTTC
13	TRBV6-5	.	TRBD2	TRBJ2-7	CASMGGSSYEQYF	TGTGCCAGCATGGGAGGGAGCTCCTACGAGCAGTACTTC
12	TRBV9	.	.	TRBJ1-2	CASSPNRLDYTF	TGTGCCAGCAGCCCTAACCGTCTCGACTACACCTTC
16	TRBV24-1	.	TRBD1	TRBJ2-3	CATSDSTGGFTDTQYF	TGTGCCACCAGTGATTCAACAGGGGGTTTCACAGATACGCAGTATTTT
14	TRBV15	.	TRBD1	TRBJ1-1	CATSRGTGNTEAFF	TGTGCCACCAGCAGAGGGACAGGGAACACTGAAGCTTTCTTT
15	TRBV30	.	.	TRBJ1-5	CAWSVGGVSNQPQHF	TGTGCCTGGAGTGTAGGGGGGGTCAGCAATCAGCCCCAGCATTTT
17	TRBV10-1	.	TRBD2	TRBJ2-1	CASSSGASGGPNNEQFF	TGCGCCAGCAGCTCGGGGGCTAGCGGGGGCCCAAACAATGAGCAGTTCTTC
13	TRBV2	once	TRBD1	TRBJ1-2	CASRGGQGDGYTF	TGTGCCAGCAGAGGGGGACAGGGGGATGGCTACACCTTC
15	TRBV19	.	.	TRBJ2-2	CASSIDYRLTGELFF	TGTGCCAGTAGTATAGATTACAGGCTCACCGGGGAGCTGTTTTTT
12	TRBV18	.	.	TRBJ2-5	CASSPDRIFQYF	TGTGCCAGCTCACCCGACAGGATCTTCCAGTACTTC
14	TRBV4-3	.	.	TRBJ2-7	CASSQGQASYEQYF	TGCGCCAGCAGCCAAGGCCAAGCCTCCTACGAGCAGTACTTC
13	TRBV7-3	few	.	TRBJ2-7	CASSLWGGEEQYF	TGTGCCAGCAGCTTATGGGGCGGGGAAGAGCAGTACTTC
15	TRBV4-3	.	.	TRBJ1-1	CASSQAPTENTEAFF	TGCGCCAGCAGCCAAGCCCCGACAGAGAACACTGAAGCTTTCTTT
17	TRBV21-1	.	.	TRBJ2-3	CASSQKARELCTDTQYF	TGTGCCAGCAGCCAAAAGGCGAGGGAGTTGTGCACAGATACGCAGTATTTT
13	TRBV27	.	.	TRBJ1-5	CASSRELGQPQHF	TGTGCCAGCAGCCGGGAACTGGGACAGCCCCAGCATTTT
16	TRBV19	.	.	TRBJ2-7	CASSGADSRFSYEQYF	TGTGCCAGTAGTGGGGCGGACAGCCGCTTCTCCTACGAGCAGTACTTC